Listed here are 5 T cell receptor beta chains from one sample, sequenced in a study of blood T cell repertoires in COVID-19. Profiled with immunoSEQ multiplex PCR; TCRdb holds only in-frame clones, not every one. The table has some 110,000 clones, about nine tenths seen once. Sequences were obtained from peripheral blood. The source of these receptors is a human donor in a cohort sampled during active COVID-19.

This rearrangement joins TRBV29-1 to TRBJ1-3, with D tentatively TRBD1 (5 bases). V was trimmed by 4 bases and J by 4 bases, leaving 14 bases between them. Per the germline V gene, CDR1 is SQVTM and CDR2 is ANQGSEA. This CDR3 region has 14 residues. The CDR3 here is CSVVATGSGNTIYF. For the CDR3, the DNA is TGCAGCGTTGTGGCTACAGGTTCCGGAAACACCATATATTTT.

This clone was found once. The rearrangement uses TRBV4-1 and TRBJ2-3, with 8 bases identical to TRBD2. The CDR3 length is 16 residues. The germline V gene has CDR1 MGHRA and CDR2 YSYEKL. V lost 0 bases, J lost 3 bases, and 5 bases stayed unmatched. As DNA, the CDR3 is TGCGCCAGCAGCCAAGATGGGACTAGGGGTACAGATACGCAGTATTTT. Translated, it gives CASSQDGTRGTDTQYF.

The V and J genes are TRBV28 and TRBJ2-7, with TRBD1 matching over 8 bases. The CDR3 loop spans 17 amino acids. From germline, CDR1 is MDHEN and CDR2 SYDVKM. Losses at the gene ends were 9 bases for V and 1 base for J; bases not matched to a gene: 17. Here the CDR3 reads CASSRRQGAVISYEQYF. CDR3 DNA sequence: TGTGCCAGTTCAAGGAGGCAGGGGGCCGTAATTTCCTACGAGCAGTACTTC.

The chain uses TRBV7-3 and TRBJ2-1; 8 nucleotides match TRBD1. The CDR3 totals 16 residues. The V gene's germline CDR1 is SGHTA and CDR2 FQGTGA. V was pared by 1 base and J by 7 bases, with 9 bases of the junction left unmatched. The CDR3 region has the DNA TGTGCCAGCAGCTTAAGAGACAGGGGACCGGGGAATGAGCAGTTCTTC. Protein sequence: CASSLRDRGPGNEQFF.

This chain uses TRBV6-5 with TRBJ1-5, with no clear D. This CDR3 has 12 residues. Trimming cost V 7 bases and J 7 bases, with 11 bases left between them. Per the germline V gene, CDR1 is MNHEY and CDR2 is SVGAGI. CDR3 sequence: CASTSAGQPQHF. The CDR3 DNA is TGTGCCAGCACCTCAGCCGGGCAGCCCCAGCATTTT.